This T cell receptor beta chain was found in a study of beta chain features in type 1 diabetes. Study information: Over all samples combined, about 100,000,000 sorted cells were examined. Study-wide results and caveats: At VDJ recombination sites, type 1 diabetes patients had fewer insertions and more deleted nucleotides.

With respect to this clone: Its specificity is unknown.

This CDR3 region has 14 residues. Germline V gene data show CDR1 as MNHEY and CDR2 as SMNVEV (reference sequence). V was pared by 7 bases and J by 5 bases, with 17 bases between. The sequenced template was cDNA made from the entire isolated RNA. Data came from immunoSEQ multiplex PCR; TCRdb stores just in-frame clones and leaves some out. Among hundreds of thousands of clones listed, 14% were seen once. V and J are TRBV27 and TRBJ2-5; tentatively, D is TRBD2 (6 bases). The specimen sequenced was central memory CD4+ T cells from blood. This TCR came from a man under 40 in good health. CDR3 DNA sequence: TGTGCCAGCAAGCGGGCACGGGAGACGGAGACCCAGTACTTC. Protein sequence: CASKRARETETQYF.